These 24 T cell receptor beta chains were all obtained from the same sample, sequenced in a study of shared clonotypes between healthy human individuals. The protocol was immunoSEQ multiplex PCR, while the TCRdb copy is restricted to in-frame clones and leaves out a portion. Among roughly 1,500,000 clones listed, 98% were seen once. Material: naive CD4+ T cells sorted from blood. Subset indicated: CD45RA+ positively selected. Source of these receptors: a man aged 30 to 39 in good health.

The chain joins TRBV28 to TRBJ1-2; 8 bases match TRBD1. Germline V gene lookup returns CDR1 MDHEN and CDR2 SYDVKM. CDR3 length equals 12 residues. V lost 6 bases, J lost 8 bases, and 5 bases stayed unmatched. In nucleotides, the CDR3 is TGTGCCAGCAGAAATCCAGGGGGCGGCTACACCTTC. The encoded protein is CASRNPGGGYTF.

The chain links TRBV30 to TRBJ2-2; a weak D match, TRBD2 (6 bases). The V end was cut by 4 bases, the J end by 6 bases, with 12 bases between. Germline-derived CDR1 and CDR2 are GTSNPN and SVGIG (reference sequence). This CDR3 has 13 residues. The CDR3: CAWTWGVSGELFF. CDR3 sequence (DNA): TGTGCCTGGACCTGGGGGGTCTCCGGGGAGCTGTTTTTT.

V usage is TRBV11-3 and J usage is TRBJ2-1; the D is unclear. The CDR3 runs to 13 residues. The V gene lost 1 base and the J gene lost 6 bases, with 7 bases spanning the gap. From germline, CDR1 is SGHNT and CDR2 YENEEA. In DNA, the CDR3 is TGTGCCAGCAGCTTAGGGGCCACCAATGAGCAGTTCTTC. Encoded protein: CASSLGATNEQFF.

V is TRBV18 and J is TRBJ1-1; 7 bases line up with TRBD1. Germline assignment: CDR1 KGHSH and CDR2 LQKENI. This CDR3 has 15 residues. V lost 3 bases to trimming and J lost 4 bases; unmatched junction nucleotides: 8. The CDR3 sequence is CASSPTTGRSTEAFF. The CDR3 coding sequence is TGTGCCAGCTCACCTACGACAGGGAGGAGCACTGAAGCTTTCTTT.

The V and J genes are TRBV2 and TRBJ2-7, with 11 positions matching TRBD2. V shed 8 bases, J shed 5 bases, and the junction held 5 bases outside the gene matches. This CDR3 spans 13 amino acids. Germline-derived CDR1 and CDR2 are SNHLY and FYNNEI. The CDR3 protein is CASVAGGRDEQYF. The CDR3 DNA is TGTGCCAGCGTAGCGGGAGGGCGAGACGAGCAGTACTTC.

To note about this clone: The junction and the germline gene differ at one end; a read error may be behind it. The rearrangement links TRBV7-7 to TRBJ2-2; unclear D gene. This CDR3 is built from 14 residues. Germline CDR1 is SSHAT and CDR2 is FNYEAQ (reference sequence). The CDR3 reads CASSLWGGTGELFF. The CDR3 DNA follows: TGTGCTAGCAGCTTATGGGGTGGCACCGGGGAGCTGTTTTTT.

The chain employs TRBV5-4 and TRBJ2-7; 10 bases line up with TRBD2. The CDR3 has 15 residues. CDR1 and CDR2 from the germline V gene are SGHNT and YYREEE (reference sequence). With 4 bases clipped from V and 0 bases from J, the junction kept 4 bases outside the gene matches. CDR3 loop: CASSEGLAYSYEQYF. For the CDR3, the DNA is TGTGCCAGCAGCGAGGGACTAGCGTACTCCTACGAGCAGTACTTC.

V usage is TRBV4-3 and J usage is TRBJ2-1; no firm D call. The CDR3 runs to 14 residues. Germline CDR1 and CDR2: LGHNA and YSLEER. V lost 4 bases and J lost 7, with 14 bases in between. CDR3: CASSRNSQANEQFF. The CDR3 DNA follows: TGCGCCAGCAGCCGGAACTCACAAGCTAATGAGCAGTTCTTC.

The chain combines TRBV5-1 with TRBJ2-7; 9 positions match TRBD1. The germline gives CDR1 SGHRS, CDR2 YFSETQ. The ends lost 4 bases at V and 6 bases at J; junction bases unmatched: 14. The CDR3 consists of 16 residues. Written as DNA, the CDR3 is TGCGCCAGCAGCCCAAACCCAGGGACAGGGATTAGCGAGCAGTACTTC. Amino acids: CASSPNPGTGISEQYF.

The rearrangement joins TRBV7-2 to TRBJ2-2; D is unclear. With 1 base removed from V and 4 bases from J, the gap between germline ends came to 7 bases. This CDR3 region has 14 residues. Per the germline V gene, CDR1 is SGHTA and CDR2 is FQGNSA. CDR3: CASSLGLFTGELFF. In nucleotides, the CDR3 is TGTGCCAGCAGCTTAGGGTTGTTCACCGGGGAGCTGTTTTTT.

V usage is TRBV28 and J usage is TRBJ2-1; tentative D call: TRBD2 (5 bases). CDR3 length equals 13 residues. Germline assignment: CDR1 MDHEN and CDR2 SYDVKM. The ends were cut back, 9 bases at V and 6 bases at J, with 15 bases in the middle. DNA for the CDR3: TGTGCCAGTCTCCTAGCCGGGCGCAATGAGCAGTTCTTC. It codes for CASLLAGRNEQFF.

J is TRBJ2-2 and V is TRBV18; D is uncertain. The CDR3 sequence is 15 residues long. V lost 2 bases and J lost 2, with 9 bases in between. Germline CDR1 is KGHSH and CDR2 is LQKENI. As DNA, the CDR3 is TGTGCCAGCTCACCAAGCCTCCCCAACACCGGGGAGCTGTTTTTT. Protein: CASSPSLPNTGELFF.

The chain carries TRBV6-1 and TRBJ1-5; a weak D match, TRBD1 (6 bases). The ends were cut back, 4 bases at V and 4 bases at J, with 11 bases in the middle. CDR3 length: 14 residues. Germline V lookup: CDR1 MNHNS, CDR2 SASEGT. DNA for the CDR3: TGTGCCAGCAGTGCGCTAGGGGGTAATCAGCCCCAGCATTTT. It encodes CASSALGGNQPQHF.

Comments on this clone: This specimen includes other DNA sequences encoding the same CDR3. V and J are TRBV7-9 and TRBJ2-7; D is uncertain. Germline V CDR1 and CDR2: SEHNR, FQNEAQ (reference sequence). The V and J ends lost 1 base and 3 bases respectively, with 4 bases between them. The CDR3 length is 12 residues. The CDR3 reads CASSLVVYEQYF. The CDR3 DNA reads as TGTGCCAGCAGCTTAGTGGTCTACGAGCAGTACTTC.

This chain joins TRBV18 and TRBJ2-3; 11 nucleotides agree with TRBD1. Trimming at V came to 5 bases and at J to 3 bases, leaving 7 bases not matched to a gene. Germline V CDR1 and CDR2: KGHSH, LQKENI. This CDR3 is built from 16 residues. CDR3 DNA: TGTGCCAGCTCATTGGACAGGGGGCTCCCGACAGATACGCAGTATTTT. Protein product: CASSLDRGLPTDTQYF.

The gene calls are TRBV5-1 and TRBJ2-1; D not resolved. Trimming removed 6 bases at V and 3 bases at J, with 10 bases between. The V gene's germline CDR1 is SGHRS and CDR2 YFSETQ. The CDR3 is 13 residues long. The CDR3 DNA reads TGCGCCAGCACCCTCAGAGGCTACAATGAGCAGTTCTTC. As protein: CASTLRGYNEQFF.

Concerning this clone: Other DNA sequences of this sample code for an identical CDR3. Here the CDR3 reads CASSVRLNTGELFF. CDR3 in DNA: TGTGCCAGCAGCGTAAGACTGAACACCGGGGAGCTGTTTTTT. The chain has TRBV9 and TRBJ2-2; D unresolved. Trimming took off 1 base at V and 1 base at J, with 5 bases between the two ends. The CDR3 spans 14 residues. Germline V gene sequence: CDR1 SGDLS, CDR2 YYNGEE.

The chain carries TRBV6-1 and TRBJ2-1, with TRBD2 matching over 13 bases. The germline gives CDR1 MNHNS, CDR2 SASEGT. The ends lost 7 bases at V and 7 bases at J; junction bases unmatched: 7. The CDR3 covers 15 residues. CDR3 amino acids: CASTTSGRATNEQFF. CDR3 bases: TGTGCCAGCACCACTAGCGGGAGGGCCACGAATGAGCAGTTCTTC.

The chain couples TRBV11-3 to TRBJ2-1; the D is unclear. Germline values: CDR1 SGHNT, CDR2 YENEEA. The CDR3 spans 14 residues. V shed 5 bases and J shed 6 bases, with 14 bases lying between them. CDR3 sequence (DNA): TGTGCCAGCAGCCGCGGACCCCTCACCAATGAGCAGTTCTTC. It yields the protein CASSRGPLTNEQFF. The whole variable domain, filled in from reference TRBV11-3 and TRBJ2-1, reads EAGVVQSPRYKIIEKKQPVAFWCNPISGHNTLYWYLQNLGQGPELLIRYENEEAVDDSQLPKDRFSAERLKGVDSTLKIQPAELGDSAVYLCASSRGPLTNEQFFGPGTRLTVL.

The chain has TRBV2 and TRBJ1-1, with D tentatively TRBD1 (5 bases). Germline V CDR1 and CDR2: SNHLY, FYNNEI. The CDR3 runs 15 residues. V was clipped by 7 bases and J by 0 bases, with 15 bases between them. The DNA for the CDR3 is TGTGCCAGCACTATGGACAAGGCGGTGAACACTGAAGCTTTCTTT. It codes for CASTMDKAVNTEAFF.

About this clone: Other DNA sequences in this sample translate to the same CDR3. The rearrangement links TRBV5-1 to TRBJ2-5, with TRBD2 matching over 15 bases. The CDR3 consists of 15 residues. Unmatched junction bases numbered 2, after V lost 3 bases and J lost 5 bases. Germline V gives CDR1 SGHRS, CDR2 YFSETQ. CDR3 protein: CASSSGTSGRETQYF. The CDR3 nucleotides are TGCGCCAGCAGCTCCGGGACTAGCGGGAGGGAGACCCAGTACTTC.

V and J are TRBV4-3 and TRBJ1-1; perhaps TRBD1 as D (5 bases). The germline V gene has CDR1 LGHNA and CDR2 YSLEER. With 3 bases removed from V and 5 bases from J, the gap between germline ends came to 16 bases. The CDR3 has 15 residues. The CDR3 is CASSHMDTRGTEAFF. In DNA, the CDR3 is TGCGCCAGCAGCCATATGGACACCCGGGGGACTGAAGCTTTCTTT.

This clone was seen only once. The chain has TRBV2 and TRBJ1-1, with D possibly matching TRBD1 (6 bases). Per germline, CDR1 SNHLY and CDR2 FYNNEI. This CDR3 is 16 amino acids long. V gave up 5 bases and J gave up 8 bases, with 24 bases separating them. This chain's CDR3 is CASSHRPFGRGGEAFF. Written as DNA, the CDR3 is TGTGCCAGCAGTCACCGCCCTTTTGGCCGGGGGGGCGAAGCTTTCTTT.

The chain recombines TRBV19 with TRBJ2-7; the D gene is possibly TRBD2 (6 bases). V lost 1 base to trimming and J lost 0 bases, with 10 bases between them. Germline CDR1 LNHDA, CDR2 SQIVND (reference sequence). The CDR3 spans 15 residues. Here the CDR3 reads CASSIASESSYEQYF. The CDR3 DNA is TGTGCCAGTAGTATAGCTAGCGAGAGCTCCTACGAGCAGTACTTC.